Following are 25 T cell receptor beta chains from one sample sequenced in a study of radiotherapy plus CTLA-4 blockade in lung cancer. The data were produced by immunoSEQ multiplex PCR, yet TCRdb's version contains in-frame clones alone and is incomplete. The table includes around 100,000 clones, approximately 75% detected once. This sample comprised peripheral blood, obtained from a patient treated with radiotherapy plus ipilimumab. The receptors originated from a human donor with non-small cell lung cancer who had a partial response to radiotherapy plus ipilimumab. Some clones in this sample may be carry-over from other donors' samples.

The CDR3 DNA is TGTGCCAGCAGCCCCCCGGGGACAGGGTACACTGAAGCTTTCTTT. This codes for CASSPPGTGYTEAFF. The chain uses TRBV11-2 and TRBJ1-1; 9 bases are shared with TRBD1. The CDR3 length is 15 residues. Germline CDR1 is SGHAT and CDR2 is FQNNGV. The V and J ends lost 5 bases and 3 bases, in that order; junction bases with no gene match: 7.

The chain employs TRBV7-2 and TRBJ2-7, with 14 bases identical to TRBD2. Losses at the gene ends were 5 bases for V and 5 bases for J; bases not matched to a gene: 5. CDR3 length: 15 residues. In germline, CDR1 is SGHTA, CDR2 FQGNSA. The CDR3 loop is CASSTRTSGGNEQYF. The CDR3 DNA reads TGTGCCAGCAGCACCCGGACTAGCGGGGGGAACGAGCAGTACTTC.

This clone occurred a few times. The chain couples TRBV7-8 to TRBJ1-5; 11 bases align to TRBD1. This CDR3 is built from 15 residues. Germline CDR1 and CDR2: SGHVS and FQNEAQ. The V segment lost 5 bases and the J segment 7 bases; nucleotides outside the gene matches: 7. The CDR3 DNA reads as TGTGCCAGCAGCGGACAGGGGGCTGCGGGACAGCCCCAGCATTTT. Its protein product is CASSGQGAAGQPQHF.

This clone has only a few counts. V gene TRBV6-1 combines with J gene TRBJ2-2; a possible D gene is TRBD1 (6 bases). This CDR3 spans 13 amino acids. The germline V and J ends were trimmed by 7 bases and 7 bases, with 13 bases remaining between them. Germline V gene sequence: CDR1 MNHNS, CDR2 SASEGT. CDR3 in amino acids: CASTWGQNGELFF. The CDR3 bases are TGTGCCAGCACATGGGGGCAAAACGGGGAGCTGTTTTTT.

The CDR3 sequence: CASSLRRGTDTQYF. The CDR3 DNA sequence: TGTGCCAGCAGCCTCCGAAGGGGGACAGATACGCAGTATTTT. V and J are TRBV11-3 and TRBJ2-3; perhaps TRBD1 as D (6 bases). Germline CDR1 reads SGHNT; CDR2 reads YENEEA. Trimming stripped 5 bases from V and 3 bases from J, with 12 bases between. This CDR3 contains 14 residues.

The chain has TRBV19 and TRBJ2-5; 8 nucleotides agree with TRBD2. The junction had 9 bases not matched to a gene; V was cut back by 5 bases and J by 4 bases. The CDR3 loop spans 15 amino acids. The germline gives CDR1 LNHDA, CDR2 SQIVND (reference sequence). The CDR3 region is CASSSRAGVRETQYF. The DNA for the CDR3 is TGTGCCAGTAGTTCCAGAGCGGGAGTCAGAGAGACCCAGTACTTC. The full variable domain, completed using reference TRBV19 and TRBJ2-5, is DGGITQSPKYLFRKEGQNVTLSCEQNLNHDAMYWYRQDPGQGLRLIYYSQIVNDFQKGDIAEGYSVSREKKESFPLTVTSAQKNPTAFYLCASSSRAGVRETQYFGPGTRLLVL.

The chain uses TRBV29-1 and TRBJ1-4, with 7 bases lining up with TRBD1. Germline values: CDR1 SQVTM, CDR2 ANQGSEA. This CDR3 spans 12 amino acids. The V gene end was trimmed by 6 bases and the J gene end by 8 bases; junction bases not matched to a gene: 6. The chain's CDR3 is CSVRDSLEKLFF. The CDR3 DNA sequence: TGCAGCGTGAGGGACAGTTTAGAAAAACTGTTTTTT.

CDR3 protein: CASSEGTSANNEQFF. The CDR3 DNA sequence: TGTGCCAGCAGTGAGGGGACTAGCGCAAACAATGAGCAGTTCTTC. This rearrangement joins TRBV2 to TRBJ2-1; 10 bases are a match to TRBD2. Trimming at V came to 3 bases and at J to 5 bases, leaving 4 bases not matched to a gene. Germline CDR1 reads SNHLY; CDR2 reads FYNNEI. The CDR3 is 15 residues long.

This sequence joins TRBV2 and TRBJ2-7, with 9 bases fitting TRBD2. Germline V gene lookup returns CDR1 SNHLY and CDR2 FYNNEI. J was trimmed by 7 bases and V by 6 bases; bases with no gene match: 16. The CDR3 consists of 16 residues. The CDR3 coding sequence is TGTGCCAGCAGGCTCCCTGGGCTAGCGGGACGTAAAGAGCAGTACTTC. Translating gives CASRLPGLAGRKEQYF.

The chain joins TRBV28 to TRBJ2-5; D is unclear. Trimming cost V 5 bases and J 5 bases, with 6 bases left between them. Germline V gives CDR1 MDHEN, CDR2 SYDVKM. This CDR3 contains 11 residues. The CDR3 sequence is CASSKRETQYF. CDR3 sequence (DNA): TGTGCCAGCAGTAAGCGTGAGACCCAGTACTTC.

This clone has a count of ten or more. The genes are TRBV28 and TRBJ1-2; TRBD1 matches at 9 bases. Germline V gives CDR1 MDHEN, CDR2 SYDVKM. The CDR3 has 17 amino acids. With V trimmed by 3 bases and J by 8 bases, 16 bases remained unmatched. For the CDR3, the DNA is TGTGCCAGCAGTTTGCCTCAGGTGACGGGACAGGGAAAAGGCTACACCTTC. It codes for CASSLPQVTGQGKGYTF.

This CDR3 is CASTERASGGYEQYF. In DNA, the CDR3 is TGTGCCAGCACTGAGAGGGCTAGCGGGGGGTACGAGCAGTACTTC. The rearrangement uses TRBV28 and TRBJ2-7; 11 nucleotides agree with TRBD2. The germline gives CDR1 MDHEN, CDR2 SYDVKM. With V trimmed by 7 bases and J by 4 bases, 9 bases remained unmatched. The CDR3 extends over 15 amino acids.

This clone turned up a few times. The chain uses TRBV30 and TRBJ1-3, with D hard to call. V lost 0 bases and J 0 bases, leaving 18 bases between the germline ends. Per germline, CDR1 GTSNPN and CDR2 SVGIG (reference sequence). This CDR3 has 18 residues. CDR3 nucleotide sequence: TGTGCCTGGAGTGTATATGAATCGCGGCGCCTCTCTGGAAACACCATATATTTT. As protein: CAWSVYESRRLSGNTIYF.

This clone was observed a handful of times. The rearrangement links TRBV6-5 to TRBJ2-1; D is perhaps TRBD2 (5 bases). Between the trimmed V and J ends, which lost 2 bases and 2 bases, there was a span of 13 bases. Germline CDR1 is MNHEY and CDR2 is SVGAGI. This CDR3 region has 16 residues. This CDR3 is CASSYRRRNPYNEQFF. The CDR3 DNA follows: TGTGCCAGCAGTTACCGGCGGAGGAATCCCTACAATGAGCAGTTCTTC.

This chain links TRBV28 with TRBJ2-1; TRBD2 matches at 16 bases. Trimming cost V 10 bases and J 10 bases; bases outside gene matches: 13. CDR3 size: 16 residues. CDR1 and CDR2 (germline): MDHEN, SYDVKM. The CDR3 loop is CATLPSGTSGRAEQFF. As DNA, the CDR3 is TGTGCCACCTTGCCCTCCGGGACTAGCGGGAGGGCCGAGCAGTTCTTC.

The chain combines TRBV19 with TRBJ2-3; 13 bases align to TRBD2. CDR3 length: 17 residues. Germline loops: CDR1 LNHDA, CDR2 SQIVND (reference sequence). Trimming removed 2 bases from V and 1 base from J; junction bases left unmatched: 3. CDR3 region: CASSIRGLAGRTDTQYF. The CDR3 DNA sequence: TGTGCCAGTAGTATAAGGGGACTAGCGGGACGCACAGATACGCAGTATTTT.

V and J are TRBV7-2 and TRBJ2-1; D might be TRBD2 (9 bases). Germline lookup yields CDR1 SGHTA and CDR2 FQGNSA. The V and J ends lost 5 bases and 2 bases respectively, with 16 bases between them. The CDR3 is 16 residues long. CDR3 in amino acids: CASSPSGTGAYNEQFF. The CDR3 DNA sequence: TGTGCCAGCAGCCCTAGCGGGACAGGTGCCTACAATGAGCAGTTCTTC.

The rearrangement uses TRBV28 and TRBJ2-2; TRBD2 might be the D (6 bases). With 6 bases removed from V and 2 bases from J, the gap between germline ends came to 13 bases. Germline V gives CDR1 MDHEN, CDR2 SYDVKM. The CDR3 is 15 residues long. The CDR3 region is CASRAHGTNTGELFF. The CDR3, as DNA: TGTGCCAGCAGGGCCCATGGGACTAACACCGGGGAGCTGTTTTTT.

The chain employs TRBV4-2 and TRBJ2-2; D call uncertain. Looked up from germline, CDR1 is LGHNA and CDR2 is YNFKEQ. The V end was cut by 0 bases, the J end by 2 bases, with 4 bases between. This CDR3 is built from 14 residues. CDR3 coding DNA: TGTGCCAGCAGCCAAGAACTCAACACCGGGGAGCTGTTTTTT. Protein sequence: CASSQELNTGELFF.

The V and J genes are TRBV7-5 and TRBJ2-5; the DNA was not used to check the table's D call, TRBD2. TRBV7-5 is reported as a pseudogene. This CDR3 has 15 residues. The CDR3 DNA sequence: TGTGCCAGAAGCTTAGATGGACTGCGGGAAGAGACCCAGTACTTC. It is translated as CARSLDGLREETQYF.

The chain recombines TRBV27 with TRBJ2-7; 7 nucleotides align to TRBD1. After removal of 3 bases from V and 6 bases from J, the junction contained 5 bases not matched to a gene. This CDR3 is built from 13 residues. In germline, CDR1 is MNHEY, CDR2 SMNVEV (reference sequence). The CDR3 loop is CASSFIGGSEQYF. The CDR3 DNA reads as TGTGCCAGCAGTTTTATAGGGGGCAGCGAGCAGTACTTC.

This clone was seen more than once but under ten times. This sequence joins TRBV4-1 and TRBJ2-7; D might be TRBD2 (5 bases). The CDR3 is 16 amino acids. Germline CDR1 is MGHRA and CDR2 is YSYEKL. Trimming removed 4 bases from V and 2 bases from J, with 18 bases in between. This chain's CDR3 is CASSLLGEPAPYEQYF. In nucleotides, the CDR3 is TGCGCCAGCAGCCTCCTGGGAGAGCCGGCTCCCTACGAGCAGTACTTC.

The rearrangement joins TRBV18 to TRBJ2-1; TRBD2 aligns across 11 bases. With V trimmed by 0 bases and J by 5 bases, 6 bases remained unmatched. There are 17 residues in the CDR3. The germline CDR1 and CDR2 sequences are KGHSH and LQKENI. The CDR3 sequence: CASSPPRLAGGHNEQFF. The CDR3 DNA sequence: TGTGCCAGCTCACCACCGAGGCTAGCGGGAGGACACAATGAGCAGTTCTTC. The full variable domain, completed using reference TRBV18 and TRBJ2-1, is NAGVMQNPRHLVRRRGQEARLRCSPMKGHSHVYWYRQLPEEGLKFMVYLQKENIIDESGMPKERFSAEFPKEGPSILRIQQVVRGDSAAYFCASSPPRLAGGHNEQFFGPGTRLTVL.

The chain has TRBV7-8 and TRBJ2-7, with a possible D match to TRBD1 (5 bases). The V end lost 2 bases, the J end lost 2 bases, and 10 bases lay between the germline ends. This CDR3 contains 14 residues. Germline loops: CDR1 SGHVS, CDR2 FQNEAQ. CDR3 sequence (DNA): TGTGCCAGCAGCTTACCGGCCAGGGCCTACGAGCAGTACTTC. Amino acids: CASSLPARAYEQYF.

In nucleotides, the CDR3 is TGTGCCTGGAGTGTACTGGGAGGGAAGCAGTACTTC. Protein sequence: CAWSVLGGKQYF. The chain uses TRBV30 and TRBJ2-7; 7 bases are shared with TRBD2. Germline V gene sequence: CDR1 GTSNPN, CDR2 SVGIG (reference sequence). The CDR3 is 12 amino acids. Trimming at V came to 0 bases and at J to 8 bases, leaving 4 bases not matched to a gene.